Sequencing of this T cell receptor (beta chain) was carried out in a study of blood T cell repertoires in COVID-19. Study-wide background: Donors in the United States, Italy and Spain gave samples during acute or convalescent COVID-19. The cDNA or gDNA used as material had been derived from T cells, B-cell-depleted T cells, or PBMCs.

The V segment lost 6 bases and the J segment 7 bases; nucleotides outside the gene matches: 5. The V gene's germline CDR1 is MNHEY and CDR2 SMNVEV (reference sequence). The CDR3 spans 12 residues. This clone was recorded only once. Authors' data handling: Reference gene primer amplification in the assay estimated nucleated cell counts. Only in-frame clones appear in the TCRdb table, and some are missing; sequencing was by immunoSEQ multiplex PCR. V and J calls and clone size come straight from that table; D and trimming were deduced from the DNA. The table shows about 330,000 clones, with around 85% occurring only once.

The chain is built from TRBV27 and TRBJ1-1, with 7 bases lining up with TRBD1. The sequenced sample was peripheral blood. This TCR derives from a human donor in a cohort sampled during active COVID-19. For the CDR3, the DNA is TGTGCCAGCAGCCCGGACAGGCTTGAAGCTTTCTTT. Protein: CASSPDRLEAFF.